These 11 T cell receptor beta chains were sequenced from one sample in a study of cytomegalovirus exposure and HLA in healthy donors. Only in-frame clones appear in the TCRdb table, and some are missing; sequencing was by immunoSEQ multiplex PCR. The data show a few hundred thousand clones, roughly 89% seen once. Source material: PBMCs. The source is a woman aged 18-29 years in good health and CMV-seronegative.

The chain couples TRBV4-2 to TRBJ2-5; 7 positions agree with TRBD2. Trimming removed 5 bases from V and 0 bases from J; junction bases left unmatched: 6. Looked up from germline, CDR1 is LGHNA and CDR2 is YNFKEQ. The CDR3 runs 15 residues. The CDR3 is CASSVQRGNQETQYF. CDR3 coding DNA: TGTGCCAGCAGCGTGCAGCGGGGAAACCAAGAGACCCAGTACTTC.

The rearrangement joins TRBV30 to TRBJ2-1, with TRBD2 matching over 10 bases. Unmatched junction bases numbered 12, after V lost 0 bases and J lost 4 bases. CDR1 is GTSNPN and CDR2 is SVGIG in the germline V gene (reference sequence). There are 18 residues in the CDR3. The CDR3 sequence is CAWSVRSSGRALYNEQFF. The DNA of the CDR3 is TGTGCCTGGAGTGTACGATCGAGCGGGAGGGCCCTATACAATGAGCAGTTCTTC.

V and J are TRBV5-1 and TRBJ2-3; the match to TRBD2 covers 7 bases. Looked up from germline, CDR1 is SGHRS and CDR2 is YFSETQ. Trimming cost V 0 bases and J 2 bases; bases outside gene matches: 6. This CDR3 spans 16 amino acids. The CDR3 DNA follows: TGCGCCAGCAGCTTGGGGGCTAGCGGCTTCACAGATACGCAGTATTTT. This encodes CASSLGASGFTDTQYF.

The V call is TRBV7-6, the J call TRBJ1-4; 8 nucleotides align to TRBD1. Germline V lookup: CDR1 SGHVS, CDR2 FNYEAQ. The CDR3 runs 14 residues. V lost 5 bases and J lost 7; bases outside the gene matches: 6. In DNA, the CDR3 is TGTGCCAGCAGCCAGGACAGGGACCTTGAAAAACTGTTTTTT. Its translation is CASSQDRDLEKLFF.

The chain has TRBV28 and TRBJ1-5; 9 bases match TRBD1. The CDR3 consists of 14 residues. The J segment lost 3 bases and the V segment lost 8 bases, leaving 5 bases of the junction unmatched. Looked up from germline, CDR1 is MDHEN and CDR2 is SYDVKM. The CDR3 protein is CASAGTGNNQPQHF. Written as DNA, the CDR3 is TGTGCCAGCGCGGGGACAGGGAACAATCAGCCCCAGCATTTT.

This rearrangement joins TRBV27 to TRBJ2-7; D possibly corresponds to TRBD2 (7 bases). This CDR3 spans 15 amino acids. Trimming shortened V by 3 bases and J by 3 bases, and 15 bases separated the two germline ends. Germline CDR1 and CDR2: MNHEY and SMNVEV (reference sequence). The CDR3 loop reads CASSLSRGLIYEQYF. In nucleotides, the CDR3 is TGTGCCAGCAGTTTGTCGCGGGGGCTTATCTACGAGCAGTACTTC.

The chain recombines TRBV28 with TRBJ1-5; 7 bases match TRBD1. J was trimmed by 3 bases and V by 3 bases; bases with no gene match: 2. The CDR3 loop spans 14 amino acids. CDR1 is MDHEN and CDR2 is SYDVKM in the germline V gene. DNA for the CDR3: TGTGCCAGCAGTTTGACAGGGACCAATCAGCCCCAGCATTTT. Its translation is CASSLTGTNQPQHF.

This clone showed up just a few times. The chain carries TRBV27 and TRBJ2-7, with 16 bases identical to TRBD2. Trimming removed 4 bases from V and 5 bases from J; junction bases left unmatched: 2. The CDR3 is made up of 15 amino acids. The germline V gene encodes CDR1 MNHEY and CDR2 SMNVEV (reference sequence). The CDR3 DNA is TGTGCCAGCAGTTCCGGGACTAGCGGGAGGGACGAGCAGTACTTC. This gives the protein CASSSGTSGRDEQYF.

The chain is built from TRBV6-5 and TRBJ1-6, with D hard to call. Germline V gives CDR1 MNHEY, CDR2 SVGAGI. Trimming took 6 bases from V and 7 from J, leaving 16 bases between them. The CDR3 extends over 15 amino acids. The CDR3 here is CASRPMGRPNSPLHF. CDR3 DNA sequence: TGTGCCAGCAGACCCATGGGCAGGCCAAATTCACCCCTCCACTTT.

CDR3 sequence reads: CASSLVDRSQETQYF. CDR3 DNA: TGCGCCAGCAGCTTGGTCGACAGGAGTCAAGAGACCCAGTACTTC. The chain couples TRBV5-1 to TRBJ2-5, with a tentative D call TRBD1 (6 bases). CDR3 length equals 15 residues. CDR1 SGHRS and CDR2 YFSETQ come from the germline V gene. The V gene lost 0 bases and the J gene lost 2 bases, with 11 bases spanning the gap.

This clone was detected only a few times. The V call is TRBV7-2, the J call TRBJ1-2; the D is unclear. Germline V gene lookup returns CDR1 SGHTA and CDR2 FQGNSA. The germline V and J ends were trimmed by 5 bases and 4 bases, with 8 bases remaining between them. The CDR3 consists of 12 residues. In DNA form, the CDR3 reads TGTGCCAGCAGCCGGGAGGGCTATGGCTACACCTTC. Encoded protein: CASSREGYGYTF.